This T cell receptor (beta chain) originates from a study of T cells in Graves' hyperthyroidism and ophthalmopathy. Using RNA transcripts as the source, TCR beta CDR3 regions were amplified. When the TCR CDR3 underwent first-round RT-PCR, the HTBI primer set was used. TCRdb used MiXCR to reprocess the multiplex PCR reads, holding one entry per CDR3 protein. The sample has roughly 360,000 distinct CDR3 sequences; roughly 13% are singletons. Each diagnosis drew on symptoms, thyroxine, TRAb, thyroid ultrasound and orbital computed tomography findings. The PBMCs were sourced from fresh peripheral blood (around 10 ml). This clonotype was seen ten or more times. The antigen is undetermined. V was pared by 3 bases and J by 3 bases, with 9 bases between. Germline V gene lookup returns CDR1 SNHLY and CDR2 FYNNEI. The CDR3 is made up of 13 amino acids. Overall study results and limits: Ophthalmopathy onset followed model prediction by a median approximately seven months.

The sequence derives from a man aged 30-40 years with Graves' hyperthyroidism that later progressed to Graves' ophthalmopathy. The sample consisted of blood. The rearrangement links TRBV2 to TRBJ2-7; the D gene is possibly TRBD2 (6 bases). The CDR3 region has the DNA TGTGCCAGCAGTGAGCTGGGACTCTACGAGCAGTACTTC. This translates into CASSELGLYEQYF.